This entry lists 20 T cell receptor beta chains sequenced from one sample in a study of OX40 agonist ivuxolimab in advanced cancers. Measured with immunoSEQ multiplex PCR; TCRdb has only the in-frame clones, and not every one. The sample shows some 79,000 clones, about 90% of them seen only once. Sequencing was performed on CD4+ or CD8+ T cells sorted from blood, taken in a trial of the OX40 agonist ivuxolimab. Receptors originate from an adult with an advanced solid tumor such as melanoma, head and neck, liver or kidney cancer.

The genes are TRBV7-8 and TRBJ1-1; D gene ambiguous. This CDR3 comprises 15 residues. Germline lookup yields CDR1 SGHVS and CDR2 FQNEAQ. V gave up 1 base and J gave up 3 bases, with 12 bases separating them. The CDR3 sequence: CASSLVGPPDTEAFF. The CDR3 DNA reads as TGTGCCAGCAGCTTAGTTGGCCCACCGGACACTGAAGCTTTCTTT.

V is TRBV5-6 and J is TRBJ2-2, with D unresolved. The length of the CDR3 is 15 residues. In germline, CDR1 is SGHDT, CDR2 YYEEEE. V was cut by 2 bases and J by 8 bases, with 16 bases left in between. The CDR3 DNA is TGTGCCAGCAGCTTCGGACCTCCCCGAGAAGGGGAGCTGTTTTTT. Its protein product is CASSFGPPREGELFF.

V gene TRBV5-6 combines with J gene TRBJ1-5, with no clear D. Per the germline V gene, CDR1 is SGHDT and CDR2 is YYEEEE. CDR3 length: 15 amino acids. V was pared by 4 bases and J by 0 bases, with 11 bases between. In nucleotides, the CDR3 is TGTGCCAGCAGCCATGGAGGCTATAGCAATCAGCCCCAGCATTTT. Translation gives CASSHGGYSNQPQHF.

This clone was seen more than once but under ten times. The CDR3 DNA is TGTGCCAGCAGCGTAGTAGCGGGAGTATTGGATACGCAGTATTTT. Protein sequence: CASSVVAGVLDTQYF. The chain combines TRBV9 with TRBJ2-3; 9 bases are a match to TRBD2. V shed 0 bases, J shed 6 bases, and the junction held 5 bases outside the gene matches. The length of the CDR3 is 15 residues. Germline V lookup: CDR1 SGDLS, CDR2 YYNGEE. Combining the CDR3 with reference TRBV9 and TRBJ2-3 gives the whole variable domain DSGVTQTPKHLITATGQRVTLRCSPRSGDLSVYWYQQSLDQGLQFLIQYYNGEERAKGNILERFSAQQFPDLHSELNLSSLELGDSALYFCASSVVAGVLDTQYFGPGTRLTVL.

J is TRBJ1-1 and V is TRBV6-5; 7 bases match TRBD1. The CDR3 contains 11 residues. Germline lookup yields CDR1 MNHEY and CDR2 SVGAGI. V shed 5 bases and J 13 bases; nucleotides not matched to a gene: 7. CDR3 DNA: TGTGCCAGCAGTGGGGACAGTGGGGTTTTCTTT. It translates to CASSGDSGVFF.

V usage is TRBV6-1 and J usage is TRBJ1-1, with TRBD1 identical over 7 bases. The J segment lost 2 bases and the V segment lost 8 bases, leaving 8 bases of the junction unmatched. This CDR3 is 14 amino acids long. The germline gives CDR1 MNHNS, CDR2 SASEGT. The CDR3 is CASRTGDPNTEAFF. CDR3 bases: TGTGCCAGCCGTACAGGGGATCCTAACACTGAAGCTTTCTTT.

The chain carries TRBV30 and TRBJ1-2; a possible D gene is TRBD1 (5 bases). This CDR3 is built from 13 residues. Trimming stripped 4 bases from V and 4 bases from J, with 13 bases between. Germline CDR1 GTSNPN, CDR2 SVGIG (reference sequence). CDR3 bases: TGTGCCTGGAACGCCGGGGCCAGCTATGGCTACACCTTC. Its translation: CAWNAGASYGYTF.

This clone was counted once. The chain joins TRBV7-7 to TRBJ2-3; D gene uncertain. Per germline, CDR1 SSHAT and CDR2 FNYEAQ (reference sequence). The length of the CDR3 is 13 residues. V was pared by 0 bases and J by 5 bases, with 6 bases between. The CDR3 DNA reads as TGTGCCAGCAGCTTAGCCTCACGAGATACGCAGTATTTT. Its protein product is CASSLASRDTQYF.

This chain uses TRBV27 with TRBJ2-2; D call uncertain. CDR3 length: 13 amino acids. With 3 bases removed from V and 0 bases from J, the gap between germline ends came to 2 bases. Germline CDR1 and CDR2: MNHEY and SMNVEV (reference sequence). The CDR3: CASSLTNTGELFF. The DNA of the CDR3 is TGTGCCAGCAGTTTGACGAACACCGGGGAGCTGTTTTTT.

The V gene is TRBV10-1, the J gene TRBJ2-3; D is ambiguous. CDR3 length: 16 residues. The germline V gene encodes CDR1 WNHNN and CDR2 SYGVQD (reference sequence). V gave up 0 bases and J gave up 4 bases, with 14 bases separating them. The DNA of the CDR3 is TGCGCCAGCAGTGAGTCGTCAGTGGGAACGGCAGATACGCAGTATTTT. It codes for CASSESSVGTADTQYF.

The chain carries TRBV19 and TRBJ1-1; TRBD1 agrees at 11 bases. The germline V gene has CDR1 LNHDA and CDR2 SQIVND (reference sequence). V was pared by 4 bases and J by 5 bases, with 6 bases of the junction left unmatched. The CDR3 runs 15 residues. The CDR3 protein is CASSRGQGAKTEAFF. As DNA, the CDR3 is TGTGCCAGTAGTAGAGGACAGGGGGCTAAAACTGAAGCTTTCTTT.

The V and J genes are TRBV6-1 and TRBJ2-3; TRBD1 might be the D (6 bases). CDR3 size: 12 residues. V was clipped by 11 bases and J by 10 bases, with 19 bases between them. The germline V gene has CDR1 MNHNS and CDR2 SASEGT. CDR3 DNA: TGTGCCGGGGGAACAACAGGGTATTCGCAGTATTTT. Translation gives CAGGTTGYSQYF.

The chain joins TRBV7-9 to TRBJ1-3; 7 bases are shared with TRBD1. The length of the CDR3 is 17 residues. The germline V gene has CDR1 SEHNR and CDR2 FQNEAQ (reference sequence). Trimming at V came to 5 bases and at J to 2 bases, leaving 12 bases not matched to a gene. Here the CDR3 reads CASSRWTGGNTGNTIYF. The CDR3 DNA sequence: TGTGCCAGCAGCCGCTGGACAGGCGGGAACACTGGAAACACCATATATTTT.

To note about this clone: No DNA is shown, since the ends of the CDR3 on it are uncertain; the CDR3 is the one TCRdb lists. CDR3 in amino acids: CASSFGGGIFF. The chain has TRBV5-4 and TRBJ2-7; the table's D call, TRBD2, has no DNA check behind it. Germline V CDR1 and CDR2: SGHNT, YYREEE (reference sequence). The CDR3 extends over 11 residues, inclusive of both ends.

V is TRBV5-4 and J is TRBJ2-5; 8 nucleotides line up with TRBD1. From germline, CDR1 is SGHNT and CDR2 YYREEE (reference sequence). CDR3 size: 14 residues. Trimming took 2 bases from V and 4 from J; bases not matched to a gene: 4. For the CDR3, the DNA is TGTGCCAGCAGCTTCATACAGGGGGGAGAGACCCAGTACTTC. Its translation is CASSFIQGGETQYF.

The V call is TRBV19, the J call TRBJ1-2; a possible D gene is TRBD1 (5 bases). The V gene's germline CDR1 is LNHDA and CDR2 SQIVND (reference sequence). CDR3 length: 11 amino acids. V shed 8 bases and J shed 8 bases, with 12 bases lying between them. In DNA, the CDR3 is TGTGCCAGTTCCGGGACGGGGGGCTACACCTTC. This sequence encodes CASSGTGGYTF.

This chain links TRBV6-5 with TRBJ2-7, with D maybe TRBD2 (5 bases). Germline CDR1 reads MNHEY; CDR2 reads SVGAGI. V dropped 2 bases and J dropped 1 base, with 15 bases sitting between them. This CDR3 spans 16 amino acids. CDR3 nucleotide sequence: TGTGCCAGCAGTTACGGTGCCGGGGAGTTGTCCTACGAGCAGTACTTC. Translating it yields CASSYGAGELSYEQYF.

Only a few counts were recorded for this clone. The rearrangement uses TRBV6-5 and TRBJ1-1, with a tentative D call TRBD1 (5 bases). The CDR3 covers 14 residues. The germline V gene encodes CDR1 MNHEY and CDR2 SVGAGI. V was cut by 2 bases and J by 0 bases, with 7 bases left in between. CDR3 sequence (DNA): TGTGCCAGCAGTTACCAGGGAATGAACACTGAAGCTTTCTTT. Its protein is CASSYQGMNTEAFF.

The chain couples TRBV5-1 to TRBJ1-1; D perhaps matches TRBD1 (6 bases). Trimming took off 0 bases at V and 10 bases at J, with 16 bases between the two ends. The germline V gene encodes CDR1 SGHRS and CDR2 YFSETQ. The CDR3 covers 14 residues. The CDR3 is CASSLDRAAIGAFF. The CDR3 DNA is TGCGCCAGCAGCTTGGACAGGGCTGCTATTGGAGCTTTCTTT.

The J gene is TRBJ1-1, the V gene TRBV7-2; D is unresolved. Trimming stripped 3 bases from V and 2 bases from J, with 13 bases between. This CDR3 spans 15 amino acids. Germline CDR1 SGHTA, CDR2 FQGNSA. Here the CDR3 reads CASSLILWGNTEAFF. In DNA, the CDR3 is TGTGCCAGCAGCTTGATTTTGTGGGGAAACACTGAAGCTTTCTTT.